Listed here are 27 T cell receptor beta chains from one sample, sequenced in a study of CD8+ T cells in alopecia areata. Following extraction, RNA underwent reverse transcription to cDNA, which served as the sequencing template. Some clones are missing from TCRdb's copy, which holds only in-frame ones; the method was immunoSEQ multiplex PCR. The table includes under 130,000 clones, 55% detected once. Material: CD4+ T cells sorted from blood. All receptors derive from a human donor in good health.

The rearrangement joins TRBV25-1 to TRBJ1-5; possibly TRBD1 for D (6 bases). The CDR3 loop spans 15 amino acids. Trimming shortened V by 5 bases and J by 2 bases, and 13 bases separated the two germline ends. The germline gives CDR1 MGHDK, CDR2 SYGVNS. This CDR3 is CASSKGESGNQPQHF. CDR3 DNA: TGTGCCAGCAGTAAGGGGGAGTCGGGCAATCAGCCCCAGCATTTT. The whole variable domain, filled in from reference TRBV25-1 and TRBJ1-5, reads EADIYQTPRYLVIGTGKKITLECSQTMGHDKMYWYQQDPGMELHLIHYSYGVNSTEKGDLSSESTVSRIRTEHFPLTLESARPSHTSQYLCASSKGESGNQPQHFGDGTRLSIL.

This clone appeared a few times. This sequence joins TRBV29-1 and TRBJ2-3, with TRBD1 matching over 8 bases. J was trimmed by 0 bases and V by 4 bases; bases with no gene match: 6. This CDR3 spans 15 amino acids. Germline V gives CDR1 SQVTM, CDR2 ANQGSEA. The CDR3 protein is CSVVSQGASTDTQYF. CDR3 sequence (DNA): TGCAGCGTTGTTTCCCAGGGGGCCAGCACAGATACGCAGTATTTT.

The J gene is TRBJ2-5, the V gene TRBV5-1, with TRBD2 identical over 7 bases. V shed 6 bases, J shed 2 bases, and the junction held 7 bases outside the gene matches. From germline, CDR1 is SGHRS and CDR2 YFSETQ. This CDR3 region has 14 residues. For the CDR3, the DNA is TGCGCCAGCACCCGAGCGGGGTTACAAGAGACCCAGTACTTC. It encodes CASTRAGLQETQYF.

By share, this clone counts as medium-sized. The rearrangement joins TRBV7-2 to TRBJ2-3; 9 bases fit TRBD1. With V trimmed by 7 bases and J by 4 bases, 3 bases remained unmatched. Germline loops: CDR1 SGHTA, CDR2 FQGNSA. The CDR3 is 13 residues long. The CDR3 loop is CASNRDRADTQYF. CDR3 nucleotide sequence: TGTGCCAGCAACCGGGACAGGGCAGATACGCAGTATTTT.

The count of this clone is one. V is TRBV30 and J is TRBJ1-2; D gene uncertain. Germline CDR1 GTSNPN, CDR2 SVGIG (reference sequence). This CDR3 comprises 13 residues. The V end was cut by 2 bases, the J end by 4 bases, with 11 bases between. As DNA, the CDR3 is TGTGCCTGGAGTCCCCGCGGCAGCTATGGCTACACCTTC. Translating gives CAWSPRGSYGYTF.

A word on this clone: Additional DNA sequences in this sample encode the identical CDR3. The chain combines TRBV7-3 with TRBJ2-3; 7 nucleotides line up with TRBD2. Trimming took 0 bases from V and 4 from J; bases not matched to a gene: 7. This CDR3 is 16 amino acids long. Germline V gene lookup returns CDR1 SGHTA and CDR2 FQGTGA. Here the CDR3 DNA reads TGTGCCAGCAGCTTAACGGCGGGCGGGGGTCCAGATACGCAGTATTTT. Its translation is CASSLTAGGGPDTQYF.

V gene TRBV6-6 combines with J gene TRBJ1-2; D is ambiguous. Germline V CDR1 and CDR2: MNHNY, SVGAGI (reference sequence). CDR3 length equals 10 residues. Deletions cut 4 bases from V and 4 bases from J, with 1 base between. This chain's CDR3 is CASSSYGYTF. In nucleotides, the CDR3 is TGTGCCAGCAGTTCCTATGGCTACACCTTC.

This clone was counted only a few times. The chain's CDR3 is CASSQEFGTGTYSNQPQHF. CDR3 sequence (DNA): TGCGCCAGCAGCCAAGAATTCGGGACAGGTACCTATAGCAATCAGCCCCAGCATTTT. The V gene is TRBV4-1, the J gene TRBJ1-5; 8 bases match TRBD1. This CDR3 is 19 amino acids long. Unmatched junction bases numbered 10, after V lost 0 bases and J lost 0 bases. Germline V lookup: CDR1 MGHRA, CDR2 YSYEKL.

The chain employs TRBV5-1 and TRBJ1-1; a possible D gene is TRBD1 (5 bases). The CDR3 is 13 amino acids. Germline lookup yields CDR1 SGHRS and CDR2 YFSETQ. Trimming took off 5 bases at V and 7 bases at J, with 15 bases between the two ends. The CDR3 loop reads CASRKAQGGEAFF. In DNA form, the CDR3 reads TGCGCCAGCAGGAAAGCTCAGGGAGGTGAAGCTTTCTTT.

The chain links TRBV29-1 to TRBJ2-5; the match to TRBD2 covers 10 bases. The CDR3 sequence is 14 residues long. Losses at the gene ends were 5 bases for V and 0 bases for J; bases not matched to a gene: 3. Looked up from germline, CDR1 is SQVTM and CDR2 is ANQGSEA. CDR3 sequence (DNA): TGCAGCGTTCCACTAGCGGGGAACCAAGAGACCCAGTACTTC. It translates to CSVPLAGNQETQYF.

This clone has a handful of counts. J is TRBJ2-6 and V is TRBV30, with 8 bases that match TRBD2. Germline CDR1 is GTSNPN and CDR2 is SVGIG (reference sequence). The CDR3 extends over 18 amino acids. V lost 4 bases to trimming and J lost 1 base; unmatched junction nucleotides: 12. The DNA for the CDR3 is TGTGCCTGGAACGGCGGGACTAGTCATAAGTCTGGGGCCAACGTCCTGACTTTC. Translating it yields CAWNGGTSHKSGANVLTF.

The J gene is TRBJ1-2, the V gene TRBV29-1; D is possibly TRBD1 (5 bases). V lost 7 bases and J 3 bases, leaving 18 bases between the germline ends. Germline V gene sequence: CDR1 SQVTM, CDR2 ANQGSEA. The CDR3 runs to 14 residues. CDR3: CSAGGRGADYGYTF. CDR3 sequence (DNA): TGCAGCGCTGGAGGAAGGGGCGCGGACTATGGCTACACCTTC.

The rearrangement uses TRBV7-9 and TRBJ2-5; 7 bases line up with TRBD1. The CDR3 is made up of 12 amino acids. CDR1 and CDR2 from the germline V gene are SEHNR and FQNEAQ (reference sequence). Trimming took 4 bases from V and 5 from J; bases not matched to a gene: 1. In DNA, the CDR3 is TGTGCCAGCAGCTCCAGGGGGGAGACCCAGTACTTC. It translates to CASSSRGETQYF.

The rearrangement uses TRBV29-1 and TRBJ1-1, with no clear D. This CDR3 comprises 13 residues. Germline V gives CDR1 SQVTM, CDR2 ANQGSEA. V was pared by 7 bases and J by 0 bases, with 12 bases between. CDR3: CSGTETMNTEAFF. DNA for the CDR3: TGCAGCGGTACAGAGACCATGAACACTGAAGCTTTCTTT.

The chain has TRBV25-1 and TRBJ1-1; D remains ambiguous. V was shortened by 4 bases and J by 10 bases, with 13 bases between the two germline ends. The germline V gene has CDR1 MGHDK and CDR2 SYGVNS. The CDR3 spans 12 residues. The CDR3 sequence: CASSGTAGSAFF. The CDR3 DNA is TGTGCCAGCAGTGGTACGGCCGGTTCAGCTTTCTTT.

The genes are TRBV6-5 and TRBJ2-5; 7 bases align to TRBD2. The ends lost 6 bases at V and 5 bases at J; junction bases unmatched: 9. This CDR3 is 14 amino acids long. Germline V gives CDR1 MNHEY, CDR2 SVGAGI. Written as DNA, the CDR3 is TGTGCCAGCAGACCCAGCGGGGTGGGGGAGACCCAGTACTTC. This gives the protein CASRPSGVGETQYF.

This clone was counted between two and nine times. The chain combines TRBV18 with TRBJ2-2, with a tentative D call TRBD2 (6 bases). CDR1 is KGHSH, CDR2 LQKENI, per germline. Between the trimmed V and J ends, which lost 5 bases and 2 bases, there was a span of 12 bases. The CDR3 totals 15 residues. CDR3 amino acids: CASSAGRLNTGELFF. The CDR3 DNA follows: TGTGCCAGCTCAGCGGGACGATTAAACACCGGGGAGCTGTTTTTT.

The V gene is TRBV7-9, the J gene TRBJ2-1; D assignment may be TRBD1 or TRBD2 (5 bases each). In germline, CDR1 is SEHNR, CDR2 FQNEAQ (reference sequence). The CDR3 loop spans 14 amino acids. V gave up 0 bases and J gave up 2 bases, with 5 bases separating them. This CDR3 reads CASSLAGAYNEQFF. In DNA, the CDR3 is TGTGCCAGCAGCTTAGCGGGGGCCTACAATGAGCAGTTCTTC.

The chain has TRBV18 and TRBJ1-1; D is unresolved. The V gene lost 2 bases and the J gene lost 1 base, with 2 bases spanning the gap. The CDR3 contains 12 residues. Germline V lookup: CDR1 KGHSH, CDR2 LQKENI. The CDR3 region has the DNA TGTGCCAGCTCACCAGAGAACACTGAAGCTTTCTTT. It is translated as CASSPENTEAFF.

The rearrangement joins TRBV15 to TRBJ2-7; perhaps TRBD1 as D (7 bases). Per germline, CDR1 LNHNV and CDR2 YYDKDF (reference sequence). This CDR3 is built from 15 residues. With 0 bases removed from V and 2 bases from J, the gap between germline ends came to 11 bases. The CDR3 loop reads CATSRERDSTYEQYF. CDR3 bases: TGTGCCACCAGCAGAGAGCGGGACAGTACCTACGAGCAGTACTTC.

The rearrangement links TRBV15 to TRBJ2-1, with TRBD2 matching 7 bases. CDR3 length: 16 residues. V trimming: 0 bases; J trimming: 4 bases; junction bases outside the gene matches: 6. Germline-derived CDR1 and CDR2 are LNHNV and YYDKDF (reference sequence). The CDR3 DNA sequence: TGTGCCACCAGCAGAGAAGTGGCGGGAGCATACAATGAGCAGTTCTTC. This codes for CATSREVAGAYNEQFF. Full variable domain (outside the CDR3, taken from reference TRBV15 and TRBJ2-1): DAMVIQNPRYQVTQFGKPVTLSCSQTLNHNVMYWYQQKSSQAPKLLFHYYDKDFNNEADTPDNFQSRRPNTSFCFLDIRSPGLGDTAMYLCATSREVAGAYNEQFFGPGTRLTVL.

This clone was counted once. CDR3 amino acids: CASSSQGTRRSGNTIYF. CDR3 DNA: TGTGCCAGCAGCTCACAGGGGACCCGCCGCTCTGGAAACACCATATATTTT. This chain connects TRBV7-2 to TRBJ1-3, with 7 bases identical to TRBD1. After removal of 4 bases from V and 0 bases from J, the junction contained 9 bases not matched to a gene. CDR3 length: 17 amino acids. Per germline, CDR1 SGHTA and CDR2 FQGNSA.

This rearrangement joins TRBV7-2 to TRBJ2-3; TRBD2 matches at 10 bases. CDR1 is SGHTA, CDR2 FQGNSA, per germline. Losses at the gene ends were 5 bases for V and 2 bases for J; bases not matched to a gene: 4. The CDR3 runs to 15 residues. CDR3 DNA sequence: TGTGCCAGCAGCCGGACTAGCGGTTTCACAGATACGCAGTATTTT. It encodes CASSRTSGFTDTQYF.

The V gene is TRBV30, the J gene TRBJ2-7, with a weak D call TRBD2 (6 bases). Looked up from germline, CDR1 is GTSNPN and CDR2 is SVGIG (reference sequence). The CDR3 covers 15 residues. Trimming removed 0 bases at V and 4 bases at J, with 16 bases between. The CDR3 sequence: CAWSVGGGPPYEQYF. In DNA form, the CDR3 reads TGTGCCTGGAGTGTCGGTGGAGGGCCCCCGTACGAGCAGTACTTC.

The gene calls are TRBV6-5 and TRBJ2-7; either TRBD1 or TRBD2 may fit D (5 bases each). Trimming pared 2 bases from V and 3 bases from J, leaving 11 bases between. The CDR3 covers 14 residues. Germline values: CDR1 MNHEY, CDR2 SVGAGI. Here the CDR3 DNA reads TGTGCCAGCAGTTACCGGGGCAGGGACTACGAGCAGTACTTC. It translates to CASSYRGRDYEQYF.

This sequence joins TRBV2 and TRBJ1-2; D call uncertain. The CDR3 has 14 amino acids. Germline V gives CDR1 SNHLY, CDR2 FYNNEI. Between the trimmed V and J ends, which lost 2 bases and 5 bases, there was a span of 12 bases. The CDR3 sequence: CASSEHSDSYGYTF. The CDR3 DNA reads TGTGCCAGCAGTGAACATTCAGACTCTTATGGCTACACCTTC.

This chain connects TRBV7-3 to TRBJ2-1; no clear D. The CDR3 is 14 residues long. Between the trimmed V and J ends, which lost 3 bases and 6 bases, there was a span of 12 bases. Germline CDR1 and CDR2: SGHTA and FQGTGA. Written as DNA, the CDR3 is TGTGCCAGCAGCTTGGGTATTGGGCCCAATGAGCAGTTCTTC. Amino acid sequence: CASSLGIGPNEQFF.